Included here is one T cell receptor (beta chain) sequence, with context. What it binds is unknown. These data belong to a study of identical twins. TCRdb re-analysed the 5' RACE reads in MiXCR, keeping a single row per CDR3 protein. The sample lists around 480,000 distinct CDR3 sequences, 14% occurring once. Study-level results: It was possible that invariant MAIT and iNKT cells partly confounded the zero-insertion analyses. A lower insertion count was a feature of abundant cord blood beta clonotypes, with no such feature in memory repertoires.

In every case, the donor was a healthy Caucasian. Germline lookup yields CDR1 SQVTM and CDR2 ANQGSEA. Trimming stripped 4 bases from V and 1 base from J, with 10 bases between. This CDR3 has 13 residues. These same data were also listed under a study on yellow fever vaccine responses in identical twins. From that paper: Each twin's T cell response to the vaccine was reported to look partly convergent and partly personalized.

What was sequenced was CD4+ T cells sorted from blood. The rearrangement links TRBV29-1 to TRBJ2-5; TRBD1 is a possible D gene (6 bases). The origin of this receptor is a woman aged 18-35 years in good health. For the CDR3, the DNA is TGCAGCGTTGGTCCAGGGGCCCAAGAGACCCAGTACTTC. Amino acid sequence: CSVGPGAQETQYF.